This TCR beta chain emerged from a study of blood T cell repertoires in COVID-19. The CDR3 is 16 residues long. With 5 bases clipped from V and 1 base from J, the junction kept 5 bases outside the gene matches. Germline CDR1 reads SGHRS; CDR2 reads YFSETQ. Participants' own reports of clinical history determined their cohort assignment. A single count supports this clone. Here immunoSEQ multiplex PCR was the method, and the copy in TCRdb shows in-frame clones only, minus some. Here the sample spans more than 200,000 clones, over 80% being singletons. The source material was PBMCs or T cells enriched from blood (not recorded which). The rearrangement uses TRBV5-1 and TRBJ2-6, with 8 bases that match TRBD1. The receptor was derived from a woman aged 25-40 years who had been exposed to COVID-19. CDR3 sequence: CASRTGVPSGANVLTF. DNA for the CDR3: TGCGCCAGCAGGACAGGGGTCCCTTCTGGGGCCAACGTCCTGACTTTC. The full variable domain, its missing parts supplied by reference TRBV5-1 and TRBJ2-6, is KAGVTQTPRYLIKTRGQQVTLSCSPISGHRSVSWYQQTPGQGLQFLFEYFSETQRNKGNFPGRFSGRQFSNSRSEMNVSTLELGDSALYLCASRTGVPSGANVLTFGAGSRLTVL.